Below are 27 T cell receptor beta chains sequenced from a single sample in a study of beta chain features in type 1 diabetes. The isolated RNA, all of it, was reverse transcribed, so expressed TCRB transcripts were what got sequenced. Profiling relied on immunoSEQ multiplex PCR, and the TCRdb table lists in-frame clones only, not all of them. The data hold around 140,000 clones, with 9% to 10% observed a single time. The sequencing sample was made of central memory CD4+ T cells from blood. These TCRs come from a woman aged 35 to 49 in good health.

This clone was recorded many times. This chain links TRBV5-4 with TRBJ1-5; 8 positions agree with TRBD1. There are 13 residues in the CDR3. The germline V gene has CDR1 SGHNT and CDR2 YYREEE (reference sequence). V was clipped by 4 bases and J by 6 bases; unmatched bases: 3. The CDR3: CASSEDRGQPQHF. The CDR3 coding sequence is TGTGCCAGCAGCGAAGACAGGGGTCAGCCCCAGCATTTT.

This clone was detected a few times. J is TRBJ2-7 and V is TRBV10-2; 8 nucleotides align to TRBD1. Per the germline V gene, CDR1 is WSHSY and CDR2 is SAAADI. The CDR3 sequence is 19 residues long. V shed 0 bases, J shed 5 bases, and the junction held 18 bases outside the gene matches. The CDR3 is CASSESGWDRPKVVHEQYF. Here the CDR3 DNA reads TGCGCCAGCAGTGAGTCGGGGTGGGACAGGCCAAAGGTGGTCCACGAGCAGTACTTC.

This clone has at least ten counts. Distinct nucleotide sequences in the sample also encode this CDR3. This rearrangement joins TRBV6-5 to TRBJ1-2, with 7 bases aligning to TRBD1. J lost 5 bases, V lost 5 bases, and 5 bases had no gene match. This CDR3 is 13 amino acids long. Germline V gene sequence: CDR1 MNHEY, CDR2 SVGAGI. The CDR3 reads CASSEDRSYGYTF. In nucleotides, the CDR3 is TGTGCCAGCAGTGAGGACAGGTCATATGGCTACACCTTC.

This clone was recorded at least ten times. The chain has TRBV7-9 and TRBJ1-4, with D possibly TRBD1 on 6 matching bases. The CDR3 is 15 amino acids. The V gene's germline CDR1 is SEHNR and CDR2 FQNEAQ (reference sequence). V lost 2 bases to trimming and J lost 7 bases, with 14 bases between them. This CDR3 reads CASSLLTGASEKLFF. CDR3 nucleotides: TGTGCCAGCAGCTTACTGACAGGAGCTTCTGAAAAACTGTTTTTT.

This clone showed up just a few times. The chain is built from TRBV7-2 and TRBJ2-1; D unresolved. Germline assignment: CDR1 SGHTA and CDR2 FQGNSA. This CDR3 is 14 amino acids long. V lost 4 bases and J 9 bases, leaving 16 bases between the germline ends. CDR3 DNA sequence: TGTGCCAGCAGCTCAAATTATGAGTCCGGTGAGCAGTTCTTC. Residues: CASSSNYESGEQFF.

Only a few counts were recorded for this clone. J is TRBJ2-7 and V is TRBV7-2, with D unresolved. The CDR3 spans 13 residues. Germline V gives CDR1 SGHTA, CDR2 FQGNSA. Trimming cost V 1 base and J 7 bases, with 11 bases left between them. The CDR3 nucleotides read TGTGCCAGCAGCTTAGGTGGCATCCTTGAGCAGTACTTC. This encodes CASSLGGILEQYF.

This clone occurred a few times. V and J are TRBV10-1 and TRBJ2-7; no reliable D call. This CDR3 is 13 amino acids long. Trimming left V 0 bases short and J 6 bases short, with 9 bases between. CDR1 is WNHNN, CDR2 SYGVQD, per germline (reference sequence). CDR3 loop: CASSESTRPEQYF. The DNA for the CDR3 is TGCGCCAGCAGTGAGTCGACTCGGCCCGAGCAGTACTTC.

This clone was found a few times. This sequence joins TRBV11-3 and TRBJ2-3; the D is unclear. Trimming took 4 bases from V and 1 from J, leaving 12 bases between them. CDR3 length: 15 amino acids. From germline, CDR1 is SGHNT and CDR2 YENEEA. The CDR3 loop is CASSWSTRGTDTQYF. Written as DNA, the CDR3 is TGTGCCAGCAGCTGGTCCACTCGGGGCACAGATACGCAGTATTTT. The complete variable domain, with remaining parts taken from reference TRBV11-3 and TRBJ2-3, reads EAGVVQSPRYKIIEKKQPVAFWCNPISGHNTLYWYLQNLGQGPELLIRYENEEAVDDSQLPKDRFSAERLKGVDSTLKIQPAELGDSAVYLCASSWSTRGTDTQYFGPGTRLTVL.

The rearrangement uses TRBV18 and TRBJ2-5, with D possibly TRBD2 on 6 matching bases. Between the trimmed V and J ends, which lost 3 bases and 2 bases, there was a span of 13 bases. The V gene's germline CDR1 is KGHSH and CDR2 LQKENI. This CDR3 comprises 15 residues. The CDR3 sequence: CASSPGTGVQETQYF. The CDR3 bases are TGTGCCAGCTCACCCGGGACGGGGGTACAAGAGACCCAGTACTTC.

This clone was picked up a small number of times. J is TRBJ1-2 and V is TRBV4-3; TRBD1 aligns across 11 bases. CDR1 is LGHNA, CDR2 YSLEER, per germline. CDR3 length: 17 amino acids. Trimming at V came to 0 bases and at J to 1 base, leaving 4 bases not matched to a gene. CDR3 DNA sequence: TGCGCCAGCAGCCAAGATCGGGGACAGGGGGTTAACTATGGCTACACCTTC. It encodes CASSQDRGQGVNYGYTF.

This clone was picked up a small number of times. V gene TRBV2 combines with J gene TRBJ1-5, with a tentative D call TRBD1 (5 bases). Per germline, CDR1 SNHLY and CDR2 FYNNEI. Trimming left V 3 bases short and J 3 bases short, with 15 bases between. The CDR3 contains 16 residues. CDR3 DNA sequence: TGTGCCAGCAGTGAGGACACGGGACTTGCCAATCAGCCCCAGCATTTT. This codes for CASSEDTGLANQPQHF.

This chain links TRBV5-4 with TRBJ2-5; 9 bases are shared with TRBD2. Trimming at V came to 0 bases and at J to 5 bases, leaving 2 bases not matched to a gene. CDR3 length equals 14 residues. Germline V gene sequence: CDR1 SGHNT, CDR2 YYREEE (reference sequence). DNA for the CDR3: TGTGCCAGCAGCTTGGGCGGGAGGGGGGAGACCCAGTACTTC. Its translation is CASSLGGRGETQYF.

The chain links TRBV7-9 to TRBJ2-2, with D possibly matching TRBD2 (6 bases). The CDR3 is 14 residues long. V lost 2 bases and J lost 4, with 8 bases in between. Germline V gene lookup returns CDR1 SEHNR and CDR2 FQNEAQ (reference sequence). As DNA, the CDR3 is TGTGCCAGCAGCTTAACGGGGGTCACCGGGGAGCTGTTTTTT. It codes for CASSLTGVTGELFF.

This clone was detected a few times. This chain uses TRBV29-1 with TRBJ2-7; D might be TRBD1 (6 bases). Trimming stripped 5 bases from V and 1 base from J, with 12 bases between. The CDR3 is 13 residues long. Germline V lookup: CDR1 SQVTM, CDR2 ANQGSEA. The DNA for the CDR3 is TGCAGCGTTATGGGCAGGGGATCCTACGAGCAGTACTTC. Protein: CSVMGRGSYEQYF.

This clone was seen ten or more times. This chain joins TRBV19 and TRBJ2-3; D is possibly TRBD2 (6 bases). CDR3 length equals 14 residues. CDR1 LNHDA and CDR2 SQIVND come from the germline V gene (reference sequence). Trimming stripped 7 bases from V and 0 bases from J, with 11 bases between. For the CDR3, the DNA is TGTGCCAGTAACGTACGGGGGAGCACAGATACGCAGTATTTT. Translating gives CASNVRGSTDTQYF.

In this sample, this clone turned up a few times. The chain has TRBV2 and TRBJ2-5; maybe TRBD2 (6 bases). Looked up from germline, CDR1 is SNHLY and CDR2 is FYNNEI. V was cut by 4 bases and J by 2 bases, with 17 bases left in between. The CDR3 totals 16 residues. This CDR3 is CASSVRRGWQQETQYF. CDR3 in DNA: TGTGCCAGCAGTGTAAGGAGGGGATGGCAACAAGAGACCCAGTACTTC.

The chain combines TRBV27 with TRBJ1-6; D gene uncertain. The V and J ends lost 5 bases and 7 bases respectively, with 21 bases between them. The CDR3 totals 17 residues. Germline V lookup: CDR1 MNHEY, CDR2 SMNVEV (reference sequence). The CDR3 region is CASSLQAPGFGNSPLHF. As DNA, the CDR3 is TGTGCCAGCAGTCTCCAGGCCCCGGGGTTTGGCAATTCACCCCTCCACTTT.

The chain has TRBV6-1 and TRBJ2-7, with TRBD1 as a possible D gene (6 bases). This CDR3 is 15 amino acids long. Germline CDR1 reads MNHNS; CDR2 reads SASEGT. V lost 6 bases and J lost 7, with 22 bases in between. The CDR3 region is CASSLNLSGAREQYF. The CDR3 nucleotides are TGTGCCAGCAGCCTCAATTTATCAGGGGCCAGGGAGCAGTACTTC.

This clone was observed many times. This rearrangement joins TRBV18 to TRBJ2-7; D is perhaps TRBD2 (5 bases). The V gene lost 3 bases and the J gene lost 5 bases, with 17 bases spanning the gap. The germline CDR1 and CDR2 sequences are KGHSH and LQKENI. The CDR3 is 15 amino acids. The CDR3, as DNA: TGTGCCAGCTCACCGAACCCCCCGGGAAGCAACGAGCAGTACTTC. Amino acids: CASSPNPPGSNEQYF.

Ten or more counts support this clone. The chain uses TRBV9 and TRBJ2-3, with D uncertain. Germline assignment: CDR1 SGDLS and CDR2 YYNGEE. The CDR3 has 16 residues. The V end was cut by 0 bases, the J end by 0 bases, with 11 bases between. This CDR3 reads CASSVAPGSSTDTQYF. CDR3 in DNA: TGTGCCAGCAGCGTAGCTCCGGGTAGTAGCACAGATACGCAGTATTTT.

The rearrangement joins TRBV7-9 to TRBJ1-1; unclear D gene. V was shortened by 7 bases and J by 2 bases, with 11 bases between the two germline ends. This CDR3 is 13 amino acids long. Germline V lookup: CDR1 SEHNR, CDR2 FQNEAQ (reference sequence). CDR3 nucleotides: TGTGCCAGCACCCTTAGTCCAAACACTGAAGCTTTCTTT. This encodes CASTLSPNTEAFF.

This clone was counted a few times. The chain uses TRBV7-2 and TRBJ2-3; tentative D call: TRBD2 (5 bases). CDR1 is SGHTA and CDR2 is FQGNSA in the germline V gene. Trimming left V 4 bases short and J 8 bases short, with 19 bases between. This CDR3 is built from 15 residues. CDR3 coding DNA: TGTGCCAGCAGCTCGACCGCAGGTGGAGGTGGTACGCAGTATTTT. This gives the protein CASSSTAGGGGTQYF.

This rearrangement joins TRBV18 to TRBJ1-2; 9 bases are shared with TRBD1. This CDR3 contains 13 residues. CDR1 is KGHSH and CDR2 is LQKENI in the germline V gene. The trim removed 4 bases at V and 8 bases at J, leaving 5 bases unmatched. CDR3 amino acids: CASSLDRGRGYTF. The CDR3 nucleotides read TGTGCCAGCTCACTGGACAGGGGCAGGGGCTACACCTTC.

The rearrangement uses TRBV28 and TRBJ1-5; 8 bases fit TRBD1. CDR3 length: 15 amino acids. V was pared by 2 bases and J by 7 bases, with 7 bases of the junction left unmatched. CDR1 is MDHEN and CDR2 is SYDVKM in the germline V gene. CDR3 protein: CASSLAGQGGQPQHF. CDR3 DNA sequence: TGTGCCAGCAGTTTAGCAGGACAGGGTGGACAGCCCCAGCATTTT.

This chain links TRBV18 with TRBJ2-7; weak D call: TRBD2 (6 bases). There are 14 residues in the CDR3. With 2 bases removed from V and 6 bases from J, the gap between germline ends came to 14 bases. Germline V gene sequence: CDR1 KGHSH, CDR2 LQKENI. The CDR3 sequence: CASSPSAGRGEQYF. DNA of the CDR3: TGTGCCAGCTCACCATCGGCGGGAAGGGGCGAGCAGTACTTC.

The rearrangement joins TRBV6-5 to TRBJ1-1, with no clear D. The CDR3 runs to 15 residues. V lost 4 bases and J 5 bases, leaving 17 bases between the germline ends. The germline V gene encodes CDR1 MNHEY and CDR2 SVGAGI. In DNA form, the CDR3 reads TGTGCCAGCAGTTCCCAATACGATCTATGGACTGAAGCTTTCTTT. Its protein is CASSSQYDLWTEAFF.

This clone has only a few counts. The V gene is TRBV7-7, the J gene TRBJ2-3; a possible D gene is TRBD2 (6 bases). Germline V lookup: CDR1 SSHAT, CDR2 FNYEAQ (reference sequence). This CDR3 has 13 residues. Trimming took 4 bases from V and 10 from J, leaving 15 bases between them. CDR3 protein: CASSSLTSFAQYF. The CDR3 nucleotides are TGTGCCAGCAGCTCGCTCACTAGCTTTGCGCAGTATTTT.